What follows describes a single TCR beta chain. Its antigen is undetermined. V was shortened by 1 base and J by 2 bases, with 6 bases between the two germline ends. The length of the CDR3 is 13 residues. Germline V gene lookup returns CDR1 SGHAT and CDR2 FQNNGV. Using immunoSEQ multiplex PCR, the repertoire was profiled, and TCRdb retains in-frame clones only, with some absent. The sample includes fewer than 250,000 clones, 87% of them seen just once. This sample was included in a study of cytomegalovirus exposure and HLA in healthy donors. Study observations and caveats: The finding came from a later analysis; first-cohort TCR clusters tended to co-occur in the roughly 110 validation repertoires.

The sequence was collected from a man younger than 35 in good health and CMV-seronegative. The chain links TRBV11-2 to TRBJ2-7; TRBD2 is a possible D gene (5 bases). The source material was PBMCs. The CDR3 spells CASSLAGTYEQYF. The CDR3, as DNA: TGTGCCAGCAGCTTAGCGGGAACCTACGAGCAGTACTTC.